Sequencing of this TCR beta chain was carried out in a study of somatic mutations in cytotoxic T cells in rheumatoid arthritis. Sequencing was performed with immunoSEQ multiplex PCR; in TCRdb, only in-frame clones are kept and a portion is missing. Counted here are about 9,000 clones, 60% to 80% occurring once; the ten biggest clones make up more than 4.5%. This clone has a handful of counts. This TCR was sampled from an adult with rheumatoid arthritis. The sequencing input was CD8+ T cells sorted from blood.

The CDR3 coding sequence is TGTGCCAGCAGCCAGCGGACTAGCTGGGACGAGCAGTACTTC. Amino acids: CASSQRTSWDEQYF. The V call is TRBV7-9, the J call TRBJ2-7, with TRBD2 identical over 8 bases. This CDR3 is 14 amino acids long. The germline V gene encodes CDR1 SEHNR and CDR2 FQNEAQ (reference sequence). The V gene end was trimmed by 5 bases and the J gene end by 5 bases; junction bases not matched to a gene: 8. Based on the CDR3 plus reference TRBV7-9 and TRBJ2-7, the full variable domain is DTGVSQNPRHKITKRGQNVTFRCDPISEHNRLYWYRQTLGQGPEFLTYFQNEAQLEKSRLLSDRFSAERPKGSFSTLEIQRTEQGDSAMYLCASSQRTSWDEQYFGPGTRLTVT.